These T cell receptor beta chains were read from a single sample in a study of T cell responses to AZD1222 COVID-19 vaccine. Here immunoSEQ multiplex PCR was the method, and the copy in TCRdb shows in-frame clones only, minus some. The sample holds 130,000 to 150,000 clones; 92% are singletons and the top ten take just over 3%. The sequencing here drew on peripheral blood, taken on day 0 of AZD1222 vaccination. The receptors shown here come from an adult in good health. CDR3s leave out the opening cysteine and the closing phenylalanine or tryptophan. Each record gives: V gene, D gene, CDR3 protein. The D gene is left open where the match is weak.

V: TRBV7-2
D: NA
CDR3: ASSPSRGPYEQY

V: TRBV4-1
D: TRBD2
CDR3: ASSQVLLAGVGETQY

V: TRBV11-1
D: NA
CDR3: ASSLALSASGNTIY

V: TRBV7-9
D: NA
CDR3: ASSVNTRYEQY

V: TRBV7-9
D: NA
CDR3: ASSLGENYGYT

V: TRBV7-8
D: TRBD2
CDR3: ASSRSVRGGGPDTQY

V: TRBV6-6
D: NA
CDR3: ASSSPKDLAETQY

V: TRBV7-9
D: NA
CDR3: ASSGGDTDTQY

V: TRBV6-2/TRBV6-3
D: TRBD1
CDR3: ASSQGAPPYNEQF

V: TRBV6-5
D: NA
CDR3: ASSYGTGGTDTQY

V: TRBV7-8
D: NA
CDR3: ASQGPANTGELF

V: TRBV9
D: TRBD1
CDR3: ASSAGQGSGELF

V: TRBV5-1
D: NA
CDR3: ASSLTGGGYT

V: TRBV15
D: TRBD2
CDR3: ATSRDVLSGGEQY

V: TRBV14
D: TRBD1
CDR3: ASSPPGQINEKLF

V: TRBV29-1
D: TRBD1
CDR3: SVEVRTGVVSGANVLT

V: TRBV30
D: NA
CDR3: ACTTGSKISEAF

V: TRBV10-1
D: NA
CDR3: ASGGSGGDYTDTQY

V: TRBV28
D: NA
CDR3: ASSLLGKLF

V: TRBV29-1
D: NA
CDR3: SAGGGGGQPQH

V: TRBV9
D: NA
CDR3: ASSARSGTEAF

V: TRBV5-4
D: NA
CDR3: ASSLVPGGLNSPLH

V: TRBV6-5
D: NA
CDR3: ASRNRGRIDEQY

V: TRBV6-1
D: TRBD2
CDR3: ASSEDKGLAGTDTQY

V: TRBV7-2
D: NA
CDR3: ASSSRKGRFTYEQY

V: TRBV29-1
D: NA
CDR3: SVDPSNNYGYT

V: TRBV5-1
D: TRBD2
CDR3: ASSLGAGARFEQY

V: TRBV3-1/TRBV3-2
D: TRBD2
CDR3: ASSLGLAGANSYNEQF

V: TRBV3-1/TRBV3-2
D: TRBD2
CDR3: ASSARLAMLAKNIQY

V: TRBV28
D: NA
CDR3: ASSLAGPSTDTQY

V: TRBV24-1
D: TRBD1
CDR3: ATSDSGQGDGETQY

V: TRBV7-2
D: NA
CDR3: ASSLSGRGSPLH

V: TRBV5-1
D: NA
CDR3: ASSLFTGNMAEAF

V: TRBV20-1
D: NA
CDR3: SASLGSYTGTKYEQY

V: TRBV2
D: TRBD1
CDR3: ASSRDRETEAF

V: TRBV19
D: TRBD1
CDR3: ASSMTMTGDYGYT

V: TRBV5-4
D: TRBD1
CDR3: ASSPGTGKNNSPLH

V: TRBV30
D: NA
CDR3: ASKDGTYGYT

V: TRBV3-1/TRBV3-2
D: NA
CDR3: ASSQDASSYNEQF

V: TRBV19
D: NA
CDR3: ASSIDWGNGYT

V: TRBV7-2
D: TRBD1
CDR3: ASSRTGGENTIY

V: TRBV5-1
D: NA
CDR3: ASSFTGRLSGNTIY

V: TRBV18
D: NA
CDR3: ASSGPFSTDTQY

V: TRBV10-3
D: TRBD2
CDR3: AIRGLAGVYEQY

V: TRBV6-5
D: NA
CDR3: ASSYSVNSPHQPQH

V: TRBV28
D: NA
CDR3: ASSPPREKLF

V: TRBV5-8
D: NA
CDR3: ASSFSGLTLGGRDTQY